These T cell receptor beta chains were read from a single sample in a study of blood T cell repertoires in COVID-19. Method: immunoSEQ multiplex PCR; TCRdb's copy keeps in-frame clones and lacks some. The repertoire holds about 220,000 clones, with almost 90% as singletons. The sequencing sample was made of PBMCs or T cells enriched from blood (not recorded which). The receptors here all came from a man aged 30-40 years who had been exposed to COVID-19. Both conserved end residues are part of each CDR3. The D gene is left open where the match is weak. Size values are once, few and many counts, or a class for expanded clones, and some rows have none.

j_gene: TRBJ2-4
v_gene: TRBV10-3
len: 15
abundance: .
d_gene: .
CDR3nt: TGTGCCATCAGCACAGGGCCTCCAGCCAAAAACATTCAGTACTTC
CDR3aa: CAISTGPPAKNIQYF

j_gene: TRBJ2-2
v_gene: TRBV6-5
len: 14
abundance: .
d_gene: TRBD1
CDR3nt: TGTGCCAGCAGCCGGGACAGGGCGACCGGGGAGCTGTTTTTT
CDR3aa: CASSRDRATGELFF

j_gene: TRBJ2-7
v_gene: TRBV5-1
len: 13
abundance: .
d_gene: TRBD2
CDR3nt: TGCGCCAGCAGCTTGGCTAGCGGCTACGAGCAGTACTTC
CDR3aa: CASSLASGYEQYF

j_gene: TRBJ1-2
v_gene: TRBV9
len: 17
abundance: .
d_gene: .
CDR3nt: TGTGCCAGCAGCTTCGACCTGAGGAGAGACGCTAACTATGGCTACACCTTC
CDR3aa: CASSFDLRRDANYGYTF

j_gene: TRBJ1-2
v_gene: TRBV19
len: 13
abundance: few
d_gene: .
CDR3nt: TGTGCCAGTAGTATACGGGGTGACTATGGCTACACCTTC
CDR3aa: CASSIRGDYGYTF

j_gene: TRBJ2-1
v_gene: TRBV5-4
len: 15
abundance: few
d_gene: .
CDR3nt: TGTGCCAGCAGCTTGGGGGCAGGGCCGTACAATGAGCAGTTCTTC
CDR3aa: CASSLGAGPYNEQFF

j_gene: TRBJ2-2
v_gene: TRBV5-1
len: 15
abundance: .
d_gene: .
CDR3nt: TGCGCCAGCAGCTACCAGGGGCCCGTCACCGGGGAGCTGTTTTTT
CDR3aa: CASSYQGPVTGELFF

j_gene: TRBJ1-2
v_gene: TRBV7-2
len: 13
abundance: few
d_gene: .
CDR3nt: TGTGCCAGCAGCTTCCGCGGGCTCTATGGCTACACCTTC
CDR3aa: CASSFRGLYGYTF

j_gene: TRBJ1-2
v_gene: TRBV15
len: 13
abundance: .
d_gene: .
CDR3nt: TGTGCCACCAGCAGAGGCAGGGACTATGGCTACACCTTC
CDR3aa: CATSRGRDYGYTF

j_gene: TRBJ1-2
v_gene: TRBV11-2
len: 15
abundance: .
d_gene: .
CDR3nt: TGTGCCAGCAGCTTATTCCCGAGGGAGAACTATGGCTACACCTTC
CDR3aa: CASSLFPRENYGYTF

j_gene: TRBJ2-7
v_gene: TRBV6-5
len: 14
abundance: .
d_gene: TRBD1
CDR3nt: TGTGCCAGCAGTTACGGGCAGGGGGCTTACGAGCAGTACTTC
CDR3aa: CASSYGQGAYEQYF

j_gene: TRBJ1-6
v_gene: TRBV27
len: 14
abundance: .
d_gene: .
CDR3nt: TGTGCCAGCAGTTTAAACTTGGACAGCACACCCCTCCACTTT
CDR3aa: CASSLNLDSTPLHF

j_gene: TRBJ1-2
v_gene: TRBV20-1
len: 11
abundance: few
d_gene: TRBD1
CDR3nt: TGCAGTGCTAGCCCTAGGGGGCGTGTCACCTTC
CDR3aa: CSASPRGRVTF

j_gene: TRBJ2-7
v_gene: TRBV27
len: 14
abundance: .
d_gene: TRBD2
CDR3nt: TGTGCCAGCAGTTACTCCGGGGGGGCAAGCGAGCAGTACTTC
CDR3aa: CASSYSGGASEQYF

j_gene: TRBJ2-7
v_gene: TRBV4-1
len: 15
abundance: .
d_gene: TRBD2
CDR3nt: TGCGCCAGCAGCCAAGTCCTAGCGGGGACCTACGAGCAGTACTTC
CDR3aa: CASSQVLAGTYEQYF

j_gene: TRBJ2-3
v_gene: TRBV5-1
len: 14
abundance: .
d_gene: .
CDR3nt: TGCGCCAGCAGCTTGGCGGGGGGCACAGATACGCAGTATTTT
CDR3aa: CASSLAGGTDTQYF

j_gene: TRBJ2-6
v_gene: TRBV5-5
len: 19
abundance: .
d_gene: .
CDR3nt: TGTGCCAGCAGCTTGGCGTTTGGTGTACAGAGCTCTGGGGCCAACGTCCTGACTTTC
CDR3aa: CASSLAFGVQSSGANVLTF

j_gene: TRBJ2-7
v_gene: TRBV7-9
len: 11
abundance: .
d_gene: .
CDR3nt: TGTGCCAGCGGGCTATTGTACGAGCAGTACTTC
CDR3aa: CASGLLYEQYF

j_gene: TRBJ2-2
v_gene: TRBV6-1
len: 14
abundance: once
d_gene: .
CDR3nt: TGTGCCAGCAGTGAATGGCCAAACACCGGGGAGCTGTTTTTT
CDR3aa: CASSEWPNTGELFF

j_gene: TRBJ2-5
v_gene: TRBV9
len: 13
abundance: .
d_gene: .
CDR3nt: TGTGCCAGCAGCGTCGGAAGCGGGGAGACCCAGTACTTC
CDR3aa: CASSVGSGETQYF

j_gene: TRBJ2-5
v_gene: TRBV2
len: 18
abundance: .
d_gene: TRBD2
CDR3nt: TGTGCCAGCAGTTCCATCGGGACTAGCGGGGGGGCAAGGGAGACCCAGTACTTC
CDR3aa: CASSSIGTSGGARETQYF

j_gene: TRBJ2-1
v_gene: TRBV6-4
len: 11
abundance: .
d_gene: .
CDR3nt: TGTGCCAGCAGTGACTTAAATGAGCAGTTCTTC
CDR3aa: CASSDLNEQFF

j_gene: TRBJ1-1
v_gene: TRBV9
len: 14
abundance: once
d_gene: TRBD1
CDR3nt: TGTGCCAGCAGCCCAGGGACAGGGGGCGCGAGGGCTTTCTTT
CDR3aa: CASSPGTGGARAFF

j_gene: TRBJ2-5
v_gene: TRBV6-5
len: 15
abundance: .
d_gene: TRBD2
CDR3nt: TGTGCCAGCAGTTACGGCGGGGGGGCCAGGGAGACCCAGTACTTC
CDR3aa: CASSYGGGARETQYF

j_gene: TRBJ1-1
v_gene: TRBV3-1/TRBV3-2
len: 14
abundance: .
d_gene: TRBD1
CDR3nt: TGTGCCAGCAGCCAATCGAGACAGGGGACTGAAGCTTTCTTT
CDR3aa: CASSQSRQGTEAFF

j_gene: TRBJ1-6
v_gene: TRBV11-1
len: 14
abundance: .
d_gene: .
CDR3nt: TGTGCCAGCAGCTTTCACAGGGATAATTCACCCCTCCACTTT
CDR3aa: CASSFHRDNSPLHF